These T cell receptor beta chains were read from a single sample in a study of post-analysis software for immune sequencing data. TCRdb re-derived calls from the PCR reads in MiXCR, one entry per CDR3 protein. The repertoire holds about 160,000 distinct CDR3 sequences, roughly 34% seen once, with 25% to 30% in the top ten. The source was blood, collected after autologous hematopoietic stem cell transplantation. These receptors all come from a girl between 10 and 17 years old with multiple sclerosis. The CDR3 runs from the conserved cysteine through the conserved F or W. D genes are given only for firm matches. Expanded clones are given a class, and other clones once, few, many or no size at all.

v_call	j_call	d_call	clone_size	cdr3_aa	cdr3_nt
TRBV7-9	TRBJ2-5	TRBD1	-	CASIGTGGGETQYF	TGTGCCAGCATCGGGACAGGGGGCGGGGAGACCCAGTACTTC
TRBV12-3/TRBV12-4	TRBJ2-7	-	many	CASSRSSAEQYF	TGTGCCAGCAGTAGATCTAGCGCCGAGCAGTACTTC
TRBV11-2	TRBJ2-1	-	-	CASSLDLEGHEQFF	TGTGCCAGCAGCTTAGATTTGGAGGGGCATGAGCAGTTCTTC
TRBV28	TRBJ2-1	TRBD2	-	CASSGGRWWDEQFF	TGTGCCAGCAGCGGCGGGAGATGGTGGGATGAGCAGTTCTTC
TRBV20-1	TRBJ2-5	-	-	CSASRVSHTQETQYF	TGCAGTGCCAGTAGGGTCTCCCACACCCAAGAGACCCAGTACTTC
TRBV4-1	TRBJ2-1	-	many	CASSPEFVIGEWYNEQFF	TGCGCCAGCAGCCCCGAATTTGTTATAGGGGAATGGTACAATGAGCAGTTCTTC
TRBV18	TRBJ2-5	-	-	CASSPNQGSFGETQYF	TGTGCCAGCTCACCTAACCAGGGGAGCTTCGGAGAGACCCAGTACTTC
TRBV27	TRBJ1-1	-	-	CASSLSIQGNTEAFF	TGTGCCAGCAGTTTATCAATACAGGGGAACACTGAAGCTTTCTTT
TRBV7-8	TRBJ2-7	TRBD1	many	CASSLVVTGAYEQYF	TGTGCCAGCAGCTTAGTGGTGACAGGGGCCTACGAGCAGTACTTC
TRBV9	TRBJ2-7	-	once	CASSSFLGYEQYF	TGTGCCAGCAGCTCCTTCCTAGGCTACGAGCAGTACTTC
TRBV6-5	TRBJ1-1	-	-	CASTHGGEAFF	TGTGCCAGCACCCACGGGGGTGAAGCTTTCTTT
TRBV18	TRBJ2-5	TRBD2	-	CASSPGTRATQYF	TGTGCCAGCTCACCAGGGACTAGGGCGACCCAGTACTTC
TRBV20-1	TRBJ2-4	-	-	CSGGAGRLTSKNIQYF	TGCAGTGGGGGGGCAGGGCGCTTAACGTCAAAAAACATTCAGTACTTC
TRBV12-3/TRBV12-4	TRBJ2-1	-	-	CASSRRLGGNNEQFF	TGTGCCAGCAGTCGTCGACTAGGGGGGAACAATGAGCAGTTCTTC
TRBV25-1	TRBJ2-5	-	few	CASSELGRGSQETQYF	TGTGCCAGCAGTGAATTGGGGAGAGGATCCCAAGAGACCCAGTACTTC
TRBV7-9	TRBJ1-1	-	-	CASSSQGSEAFF	TGTGCCAGCAGTTCACAGGGATCGGAAGCTTTCTTT
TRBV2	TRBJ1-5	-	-	CASSPQGNQPQHF	TGTGCCAGCAGTCCACAGGGAAATCAGCCCCAGCATTTT
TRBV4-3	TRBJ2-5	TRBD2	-	CASSQDRLAAETQYF	TGCGCCAGCAGCCAAGATCGGCTAGCGGCCGAGACCCAGTACTTC
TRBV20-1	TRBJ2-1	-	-	CSARDGGGEVNEQFF	TGCAGTGCTAGAGACGGCGGAGGGGAGGTCAATGAGCAGTTCTTC
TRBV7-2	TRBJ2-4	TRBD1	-	CASSLRTGENIQYF	TGTGCCAGCAGCTTACGGACAGGGGAAAACATTCAGTACTTC
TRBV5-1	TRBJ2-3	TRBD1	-	CASSLEGQRTDTQYF	TGCGCCAGCAGCTTGGAGGGACAGCGGACAGATACGCAGTATTTT
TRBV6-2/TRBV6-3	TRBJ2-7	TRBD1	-	CGSSYTTGSGRKYEQYF	TGTGGCAGCAGTTACACGACAGGGAGCGGCAGAAAGTACGAGCAGTACTTC
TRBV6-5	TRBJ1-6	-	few	CASSWRIGGSPLHF	TGTGCCAGCAGTTGGAGGATTGGTGGTTCACCCCTCCACTTT
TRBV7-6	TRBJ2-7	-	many	CASSLVSRGEQYF	TGTGCCAGCAGCTTAGTTTCTCGTGGCGAGCAGTACTTC